The 2 T cell receptor beta chains below all came from one sample that was sequenced in a study of blood T cell repertoires in COVID-19. Clones were sequenced by immunoSEQ multiplex PCR, and TCRdb holds only the in-frame ones, with some missing. The sample lists 55,000 or so clones, 82% occurring once. Sequencing used peripheral blood. The receptor set was obtained from a human donor in a cohort sampled during active or convalescent COVID-19.

This chain links TRBV28 with TRBJ2-2, with TRBD2 matching over 14 bases. Germline V gives CDR1 MDHEN, CDR2 SYDVKM. V gave up 6 bases and J gave up 1 base; unmatched junction bases: 4. The CDR3 spans 17 residues. Written as DNA, the CDR3 is TGTGCCAGCAGCACCGGGACTAGCGGGGGGAACACCGGGGAGCTGTTTTTT. This gives the protein CASSTGTSGGNTGELFF.

V and J are TRBV3-1 (or the pseudogene TRBV3-2) and TRBJ2-3, with no clear D. The CDR3 covers 16 residues. V shed 4 bases and J shed 2 bases, with 16 bases lying between them. CDR1 is LGHDT, CDR2 YNNKEL, per germline (reference sequence). CDR3 sequence: CASSPEPSKDTDTQYF. The CDR3, as DNA: TGTGCCAGCAGCCCTGAGCCCTCCAAAGACACAGATACGCAGTATTTT.